The clone carrying this TCR beta chain appeared once. Looked up from germline, CDR1 is SQVTM and CDR2 is ANQGSEA. V was clipped by 8 bases and J by 2 bases, with 15 bases between them. This CDR3 is built from 13 residues. The data derive from a study of T cells after yellow fever vaccination. TCRdb reanalysed the 5' RACE reads using MiXCR and keeps one entry per CDR3 protein. The table shows 500,000 to 700,000 distinct CDR3 sequences, with roughly a fifth occurring only once. This TCR was sampled from a man aged 30 to 45 who received the YFV17D yellow fever vaccine. This chain connects TRBV29-1 to TRBJ2-5, with D maybe TRBD1 (6 bases). This material consisted of PBMCs, taken 15 days after the yellow fever booster vaccination. CDR3: CSLKGHQQETQYF. In DNA form, the CDR3 reads TGCAGCCTAAAGGGACACCAGCAAGAGACCCAGTACTTC.